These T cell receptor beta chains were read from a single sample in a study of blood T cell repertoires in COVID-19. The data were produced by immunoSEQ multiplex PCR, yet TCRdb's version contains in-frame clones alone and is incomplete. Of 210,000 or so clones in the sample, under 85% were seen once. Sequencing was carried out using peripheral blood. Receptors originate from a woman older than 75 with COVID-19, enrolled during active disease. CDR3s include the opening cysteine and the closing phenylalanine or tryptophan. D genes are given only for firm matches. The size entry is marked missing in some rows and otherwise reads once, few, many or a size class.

DNA: TGTGCCAGCAGCAAGGAAGGGACTCCCGGCAATCAGCCCCAGCATTTT; CDR3: CASSKEGTPGNQPQHF; size: NA; D: NA; J: TRBJ1-5; V: TRBV21-1
DNA: TGTGCCAGCGAAGGGGGACTAGCGGGAGCTACAGATACGCAGTATTTT; CDR3: CASEGGLAGATDTQYF; size: NA; D: TRBD2; J: TRBJ2-3; V: TRBV2
DNA: TGTGCCAGCAGCCTGTACATCGAGCAGTACTTC; CDR3: CASSLYIEQYF; size: NA; D: NA; J: TRBJ2-7; V: TRBV7-2
DNA: TGCGCCAGCAGCAGGACAGAGATAGCCAAAAACATTCAGTACTTC; CDR3: CASSRTEIAKNIQYF; size: NA; D: NA; J: TRBJ2-4; V: TRBV10-2
DNA: TGTGCCAGCAGTGAAGGTAGTAGCGGAGCTTTCGAGCAGTACTTC; CDR3: CASSEGSSGAFEQYF; size: NA; D: NA; J: TRBJ2-7; V: TRBV6-1
DNA: TGTGCCAGCAGTTTAGGTCCGGGAAACACCATATATTTT; CDR3: CASSLGPGNTIYF; size: NA; D: NA; J: TRBJ1-3; V: TRBV12-3/TRBV12-4
DNA: TGCGCCAGCACCGGGGTACGCTACAATGAGCAGTTCTTC; CDR3: CASTGVRYNEQFF; size: NA; D: NA; J: TRBJ2-1; V: TRBV5-1
DNA: TGTGCCAGCAGCCAACAGGGGTACACCGGGGAGCTGTTTTTT; CDR3: CASSQQGYTGELFF; size: NA; D: TRBD1; J: TRBJ2-2; V: TRBV2
DNA: TGTGCCAGCAGCCAAGTCAACTTAGCGGGAGGTCTCTACAATGAGCAGTTCTTC; CDR3: CASSQVNLAGGLYNEQFF; size: NA; D: TRBD2; J: TRBJ2-1; V: TRBV3-1/TRBV3-2
DNA: TGCGCCAGCAGCACTGACTACTACGAGCAGTACTTC; CDR3: CASSTDYYEQYF; size: NA; D: NA; J: TRBJ2-7; V: TRBV5-1
DNA: TGCGCCAGCAGCCCTGGCGGGGGGTATGGCTACACCTTC; CDR3: CASSPGGGYGYTF; size: NA; D: NA; J: TRBJ1-2; V: TRBV5-1
DNA: TGTGCCAGAATCCCGGGCCGACTAGCGGTTACAGATACGCAGTATTTT; CDR3: CARIPGRLAVTDTQYF; size: NA; D: TRBD2; J: TRBJ2-3; V: TRBV9
DNA: TGTGCCAGCAGTGAGTCAGGCGATTATGGCTACACCTTC; CDR3: CASSESGDYGYTF; size: NA; D: NA; J: TRBJ1-2; V: TRBV2
DNA: TGTGCCAGTAGTCGGGAAGGGAGGAATCAGCCCCAGCATTTT; CDR3: CASSREGRNQPQHF; size: few; D: NA; J: TRBJ1-5; V: TRBV19
DNA: TGCGCCAGCAGCCAAGATGTGACAGGGCCGGGCATGGCAACTAATGAAAAACTGTTTTTT; CDR3: CASSQDVTGPGMATNEKLFF; size: NA; D: TRBD1; J: TRBJ1-4; V: TRBV4-1
DNA: TGTGCCACCAGTGTGACGGTAGCAGGAAACACCATATATTTT; CDR3: CATSVTVAGNTIYF; size: NA; D: NA; J: TRBJ1-3; V: TRBV24-1
DNA: TGTGCCAGCAGCCCGAAACGACAGGGGATTGGTGGCTACACCTTC; CDR3: CASSPKRQGIGGYTF; size: once; D: TRBD1; J: TRBJ1-2; V: TRBV7-2
DNA: TGTGCCAGCAGCTTGGAGCCCAGGGATCAGCCCCAGCATTTT; CDR3: CASSLEPRDQPQHF; size: NA; D: NA; J: TRBJ1-5; V: TRBV5-5
DNA: TGTGCCAGCAGTTTTGTTAGCGGGGGTAGCACAGATACGCAGTATTTT; CDR3: CASSFVSGGSTDTQYF; size: NA; D: TRBD2; J: TRBJ2-3; V: TRBV3-1/TRBV3-2
DNA: TGTGCCACCGTCAAAGCTTCCGGTGAAAAACTGTTTTTT; CDR3: CATVKASGEKLFF; size: NA; D: NA; J: TRBJ1-4; V: TRBV11-1
DNA: TGCGCCAGCAGCTCAAGAGGACAGTATGGCTACACCTTC; CDR3: CASSSRGQYGYTF; size: few; D: NA; J: TRBJ1-2; V: TRBV5-1
DNA: TGCAGCGTTGATCGGGTGATTTCTTGGGAGACCCAGTACTTC; CDR3: CSVDRVISWETQYF; size: NA; D: NA; J: TRBJ2-5; V: TRBV29-1
DNA: TGTGCCAGCAGCTTGCGGACTAGCGGCACAGATACGCAGTATTTT; CDR3: CASSLRTSGTDTQYF; size: NA; D: TRBD2; J: TRBJ2-3; V: TRBV5-4
DNA: TGTGCCAGCAGCCTTAGACAGGGTAGGAATCAGCCCCAGCATTTT; CDR3: CASSLRQGRNQPQHF; size: NA; D: TRBD1; J: TRBJ1-5; V: TRBV28
DNA: TGTGCCAGCAGTCCACTAGCGGGGGGATTTGGGGCCAAAAACATTCAGTACTTC; CDR3: CASSPLAGGFGAKNIQYF; size: few; D: TRBD2; J: TRBJ2-4; V: TRBV6-6
DNA: TGCGCCAGCAGACCCCTAGGGGGGGACTATGGCTACACCTTC; CDR3: CASRPLGGDYGYTF; size: NA; D: NA; J: TRBJ1-2; V: TRBV5-1
DNA: TGTGCTAGCGGGGAGGGTTGGGGCACTGAAGCTTTCTTT; CDR3: CASGEGWGTEAFF; size: NA; D: NA; J: TRBJ1-1; V: TRBV7-7
DNA: NA; CDR3: CASSSSTEYGYTF; size: NA; D: NA; J: TRBJ1-2; V: TRBV28
DNA: TGTGCCAGCAGGACAGGGTTCTATGGCTACACCTTC; CDR3: CASRTGFYGYTF; size: NA; D: TRBD1; J: TRBJ1-2; V: TRBV13
DNA: TGTGCCAGCAGTGAAGCTGTGGGGAGAACCGTCGGCACTGAAGCTTTCTTT; CDR3: CASSEAVGRTVGTEAFF; size: NA; D: NA; J: TRBJ1-1; V: TRBV6-1
DNA: TGTGCCAGCTCACCGGGACTAGCGGGACCCGGGGAGCTGTTTTTT; CDR3: CASSPGLAGPGELFF; size: NA; D: TRBD2; J: TRBJ2-2; V: TRBV18
DNA: TGTGCCACCAGCAGTCCGGAGAGGGGGCTTGGTGAAAAACTGTTTTTT; CDR3: CATSSPERGLGEKLFF; size: NA; D: TRBD1; J: TRBJ1-4; V: TRBV15
DNA: TGTGCCAGCAGCCTCGGACTAGCGGGAGTCGAGCAGTACTTC; CDR3: CASSLGLAGVEQYF; size: NA; D: TRBD2; J: TRBJ2-7; V: TRBV7-2
DNA: TGTGCCAGTAGGTACAGGGGCGGCTACACCTTC; CDR3: CASRYRGGYTF; size: NA; D: TRBD1; J: TRBJ1-2; V: TRBV19
DNA: TGTGCCAGCAGCTTGCTTGATCAGCCCCAGCATTTT; CDR3: CASSLLDQPQHF; size: NA; D: NA; J: TRBJ1-5; V: TRBV5-6
DNA: TGCGCCAGCAGCCAAACCCGGGGGGCAAGGACTGAAGCTTTCTTT; CDR3: CASSQTRGARTEAFF; size: NA; D: NA; J: TRBJ1-1; V: TRBV5-1
DNA: TGTGCCAGCAGCATACGACAGGGATATAATGAAAAACTGTTTTTT; CDR3: CASSIRQGYNEKLFF; size: NA; D: TRBD1; J: TRBJ1-4; V: TRBV7-2
DNA: TGTGCCAGCGCAAAGGGGGTCGATGGAACTGAAGCTTTCTTT; CDR3: CASAKGVDGTEAFF; size: NA; D: NA; J: TRBJ1-1; V: TRBV7-9
DNA: TGTGCCAGCAGTGTTGAGGGAGTTGGGGAGCAGTACTTC; CDR3: CASSVEGVGEQYF; size: NA; D: NA; J: TRBJ2-7; V: TRBV2
DNA: TGTGCCAGCAGCCGGCCCATGGGGGACAGCGCGCAGTATTTT; CDR3: CASSRPMGDSAQYF; size: NA; D: TRBD1; J: TRBJ2-3; V: TRBV13
DNA: TGTGCCAGCAGCTTGGAGTGGGCGGGCAACTATGGCTACACCTTC; CDR3: CASSLEWAGNYGYTF; size: NA; D: NA; J: TRBJ1-2; V: TRBV5-5